These T cell receptor beta chains were read from a single sample in a study of technical replicates of blood from a few donors. The data were produced by immunoSEQ multiplex PCR, yet TCRdb's version contains in-frame clones alone and is incomplete. This repertoire shows 50,000 or so clones, 92% found once; its top ten account for 3.9%. Sequenced input: PBMCs. These TCRs come from a human donor in good health. Some clones in this sample may be carry-over from other donors' samples. The CDR3 runs from the conserved cysteine through the conserved F or W. D genes are given only for firm matches. Clone size, where shown, is once, few, many, or a class for clones that have expanded.

abundance	d_gene	v_gene	j_gene	CDR3aa	CDR3nt
NA	NA	TRBV9	TRBJ2-5	CASSPAPHTETQYF	TGTGCCAGCAGCCCCGCCCCCCACACGGAGACCCAGTACTTC
NA	TRBD1	TRBV25-1	TRBJ1-1	CASTMTGSGNTEAFF	TGTGCCAGCACTATGACAGGGTCGGGAAACACTGAAGCTTTCTTT
NA	TRBD2	TRBV7-9	TRBJ2-3	CASEGAGVTDTQYF	TGTGCCTCCGAGGGTGCGGGGGTCACAGATACGCAGTATTTT
NA	NA	TRBV7-9	TRBJ1-2	CASSVPSDGYTF	TGTGCCAGCAGCGTACCCTCGGATGGCTACACCTTC
NA	NA	TRBV4-3	TRBJ2-3	CASSQEGRLGGTDTQYF	TGCGCCAGCAGCCAAGAGGGGAGACTAGGTGGCACAGATACGCAGTATTTT
NA	NA	TRBV4-1	TRBJ1-2	CASRADRLLFNYGYTF	TGCGCCAGCAGAGCCGACAGACTCTTATTTAACTATGGCTACACCTTC
NA	NA	TRBV27	TRBJ1-2	CASSLGQPPYGYTF	TGTGCCAGCAGTTTAGGGCAGCCGCCCTATGGCTACACCTTC
NA	TRBD1	TRBV6-1	TRBJ2-7	CASSDRQGAKNEQYF	TGTGCCAGCAGTGACCGGCAGGGGGCGAAGAACGAGCAGTACTTC
NA	TRBD2	TRBV25-1	TRBJ2-5	CASSEWGLAGGETQYF	TGTGCCAGCAGTGAATGGGGACTAGCGGGAGGGGAGACCCAGTACTTC
NA	NA	TRBV5-6	TRBJ2-2	CASSFFSRGGELFF	TGTGCCAGCAGCTTTTTTAGCCGGGGCGGGGAGCTGTTTTTT
NA	NA	TRBV5-6	TRBJ1-1	CASSLGDRRTEAFF	TGTGCCAGCAGCCTGGGAGATCGGAGGACTGAAGCTTTCTTT
NA	TRBD1	TRBV29-1	TRBJ1-4	CSVETGATEKLFF	TGCAGCGTGGAGACAGGGGCGACTGAAAAACTGTTTTTT
NA	NA	TRBV5-1	TRBJ1-1	CASSLAGGRTEAFF	TGCGCCAGCAGCTTGGCGGGGGGTCGGACTGAAGCTTTCTTT
NA	NA	TRBV6-5	TRBJ2-7	CASSYSDRGLYEQYF	TGTGCCAGCAGTTACTCGGACAGAGGGTTATACGAGCAGTACTTC
NA	NA	TRBV7-2	TRBJ2-1	CASGRTGFDEQFF	TGTGCCAGCGGGAGAACAGGGTTTGACGAGCAGTTCTTC
NA	NA	TRBV5-4	TRBJ2-7	CASTSGQSSYEQYF	TGTGCCAGCACCTCAGGGCAGAGCTCCTACGAGCAGTACTTC
NA	TRBD2	TRBV7-9	TRBJ2-3	CASSVRLAGSTDTQYF	TGTGCCAGCAGCGTCCGACTAGCGGGGAGCACAGATACGCAGTATTTT
NA	NA	TRBV19	TRBJ1-1	CASSIIFRETEAFF	TGTGCCAGTAGTATTATTTTTCGGGAGACTGAAGCTTTCTTT
NA	NA	TRBV15	TRBJ1-5	CATSRDPRGNNQPQHF	TGTGCCACCAGCAGAGATCCCAGGGGCAACAATCAGCCCCAGCATTTT
NA	NA	TRBV7-9	TRBJ2-7	CASSLRGDTRYEQYF	TGTGCCAGCAGCCTACGGGGGGACACTAGGTACGAGCAGTACTTC
NA	TRBD1	TRBV19	TRBJ2-2	CASSIAWTGPSTGELFF	TGTGCCAGTAGTATCGCGTGGACAGGGCCATCCACCGGGGAGCTGTTTTTT
once	TRBD1	TRBV6-5	TRBJ2-3	CASSYSTGLATQYF	TGTGCCAGCAGTTACTCGACAGGGTTGGCTACGCAGTATTTT
NA	TRBD1	TRBV4-3	TRBJ2-5	CASSPTGSQETQYF	TGCGCCAGCAGCCCGACAGGGTCACAAGAGACCCAGTACTTC
NA	NA	TRBV5-6	TRBJ2-3	CASSTRFHTDTQYF	TGTGCCAGCAGCACTAGATTCCACACAGATACGCAGTATTTT
NA	NA	TRBV6-1	TRBJ2-1	CASSAPRAAAAGEQFF	TGTGCCAGCAGTGCCCCGCGGGCCGCGGCGGCGGGTGAGCAGTTCTTC
NA	TRBD2	TRBV11-2	TRBJ2-7	CASSLVSGGASEQYF	TGTGCCAGCAGCTTAGTTAGCGGGGGGGCGAGTGAGCAGTACTTC
NA	TRBD1	TRBV5-1	TRBJ2-7	CASSGNRGPSYEQYF	TGCGCCAGCAGCGGCAACAGGGGACCCTCCTACGAGCAGTACTTC
NA	NA	TRBV9	TRBJ1-3	CASSVLPTTGNTIYF	TGTGCCAGCAGCGTACTTCCTACCACTGGAAACACCATATATTTT
NA	NA	TRBV18	TRBJ2-2	CASSASGTLNTGELFF	TGTGCCAGCTCAGCCTCCGGGACATTGAACACCGGGGAGCTGTTTTTT
NA	TRBD2	TRBV19	TRBJ2-1	CASSRPRGGLSYNEQFF	TGTGCCAGTAGCCGACCGCGCGGGGGACTCTCCTACAATGAGCAGTTCTTC
NA	NA	TRBV7-9	TRBJ2-5	CASNPSAGPGAQYF	TGTGCCAGCAACCCCTCTGCAGGGCCTGGGGCCCAGTACTTC
few	TRBD2	TRBV7-6	TRBJ2-5	CASSEERGRRGWKTQYF	TGTGCCAGCAGCGAAGAGCGGGGCCGGCGGGGGTGGAAGACCCAGTACTTC
NA	TRBD1	TRBV4-2	TRBJ2-7	CASSPGTGVYEQYF	TGTGCCAGCAGCCCCGGGACAGGGGTTTACGAGCAGTACTTC
NA	NA	TRBV4-1	TRBJ1-5	CASSQDLSRQRQPQHF	TGCGCCAGCAGCCAAGATTTATCCCGACAGCGCCAGCCCCAGCATTTT
NA	NA	TRBV27	TRBJ1-3	CASSQSRGATGNTIYF	TGTGCCAGCAGCCAGAGCAGGGGAGCAACTGGAAACACCATATATTTT
NA	TRBD2	TRBV7-2	TRBJ2-1	CASSKRGLAGAGREQFF	TGTGCCAGCAGCAAGAGGGGACTAGCGGGAGCCGGGAGAGAGCAGTTCTTC
NA	NA	TRBV6-5	TRBJ2-7	CASSYQGRAYEQYF	TGTGCCAGCAGTTACCAGGGTCGCGCCTACGAGCAGTACTTC
NA	NA	TRBV4-1	TRBJ1-3	CASSQDPQSSGNTIYF	TGCGCCAGCAGCCAAGATCCCCAGTCATCTGGAAACACCATATATTTT
NA	NA	TRBV27	TRBJ2-1	CASSKTGTFYNEQFF	TGTGCCAGCAGTAAGACAGGCACCTTCTACAATGAGCAGTTCTTC
NA	NA	TRBV7-3	TRBJ2-5	CASSRDRRGTQYF	TGTGCCAGCAGCAGAGACCGGCGGGGGACCCAGTACTTC
once	NA	TRBV5-4	TRBJ2-5	CASSLSGEETQYF	TGTGCCAGCAGCTTGTCTGGGGAGGAGACCCAGTACTTC
NA	NA	TRBV7-2	TRBJ2-3	CASSQGVTSTDTQYF	TGTGCCAGCAGCCAAGGGGTAACTAGCACAGATACGCAGTATTTT
NA	NA	TRBV2	TRBJ2-3	CASNRLVSNTDTQYF	TGTGCCAGCAATCGGTTAGTAAGCAACACAGATACGCAGTATTTT
NA	NA	TRBV2	TRBJ2-7	CASIGAYEQYF	TGTGCCAGCATCGGGGCCTACGAGCAGTACTTC
NA	NA	TRBV6-5	TRBJ1-5	CASRGGFGNQPQHF	TGTGCCAGCAGAGGGGGTTTTGGCAATCAGCCCCAGCATTTT
NA	TRBD1	TRBV7-8	TRBJ2-1	CASSPDRVGEQFF	TGTGCCAGCAGCCCGGACAGGGTAGGTGAGCAGTTCTTC
NA	NA	TRBV11-2	TRBJ2-7	CASSDVRDEQYF	TGTGCCAGCAGCGATGTCCGGGATGAGCAGTACTTC
NA	TRBD1	TRBV19	TRBJ1-6	CATRDRGTSPLHF	TGTGCCACCAGAGACAGGGGGACTTCACCCCTCCACTTT
NA	NA	TRBV4-2	TRBJ2-2	CASSQDGRGYGELFF	TGTGCCAGCAGCCAAGATGGCAGAGGGTACGGGGAGCTGTTTTTT
NA	TRBD1	TRBV5-1	TRBJ2-6	CASSPRTGDSGANVLTF	TGCGCCAGCAGCCCCCGGACAGGGGATTCTGGGGCCAACGTCCTGACTTTC
NA	TRBD2	TRBV7-2	TRBJ2-7	CASSRAAGDSYEQYF	TGTGCCAGCAGCCGGGCTGCGGGAGATTCCTACGAGCAGTACTTC
NA	TRBD1	TRBV27	TRBJ1-4	CASRRTGDNEKLFF	TGTGCCAGCAGAAGGACAGGGGACAATGAAAAACTGTTTTTT